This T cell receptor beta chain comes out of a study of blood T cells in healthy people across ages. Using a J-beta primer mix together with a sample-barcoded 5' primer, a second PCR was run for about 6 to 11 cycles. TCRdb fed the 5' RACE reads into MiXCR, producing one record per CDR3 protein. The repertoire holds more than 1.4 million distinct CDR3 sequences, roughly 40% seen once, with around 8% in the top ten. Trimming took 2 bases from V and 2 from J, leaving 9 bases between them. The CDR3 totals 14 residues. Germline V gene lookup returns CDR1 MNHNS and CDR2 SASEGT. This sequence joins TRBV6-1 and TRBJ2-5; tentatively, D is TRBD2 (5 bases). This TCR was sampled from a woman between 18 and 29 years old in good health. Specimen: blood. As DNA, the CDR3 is TGTGCCAGCAGTGAACCTCGGGGACAAGAGACCCAGTACTTC. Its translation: CASSEPRGQETQYF.